The T cell receptor beta chain described here comes from a study of blood T cell repertoires in COVID-19. Study as a whole: Whether acute or convalescent, the COVID-19 samples came from the United States, Italy and Spain. Sample material is recorded as cDNA or gDNA derived from T cells, B-cell-depleted T cells, or PBMCs.

The CDR3 totals 13 residues. Germline V lookup: CDR1 SGHVS, CDR2 FQNEAQ. V trimming: 5 bases; J trimming: 9 bases; junction bases outside the gene matches: 7. This clone was recorded once. In the original analysis: Amplification with reference gene primers provided the estimates of nucleated cell counts. Sequenced by immunoSEQ multiplex PCR; TCRdb stores in-frame clones only, minus some. V, J and clone size are taken as reported in that table, and D and trimming were inferred from the DNA itself. This sample carries around 150,000 clones, 85% to 90% of them seen once, and the ten largest clones take 3.5% to 5.5%.

This chain uses TRBV7-8 with TRBJ2-4; 7 bases are a match to TRBD1. This clonotype originated in a woman aged 40 to 49 with acute or convalescent COVID-19. The sequenced material came from peripheral blood. In DNA, the CDR3 is TGTGCCAGCAGCCCCCCGGGACAGTTCATTCAGTACTTC. Its protein product is CASSPPGQFIQYF. The complete variable domain, with remaining parts taken from reference TRBV7-8 and TRBJ2-4, reads GAGVSQSPRYKVAKRGQDVALRCDPISGHVSLFWYQQALGQGPEFLTYFQNEAQLDKSGLPSDRFFAERPEGSVSTLKIQRTQQEDSAVYLCASSPPGQFIQYFGAGTRLSVL.